This T cell receptor (beta chain) was retrieved from a study of OX40 agonist ivuxolimab in advanced cancers. On this clone: Its antigen is unknown.

Germline V lookup: CDR1 MNHEY, CDR2 SMNVEV (reference sequence). CDR3 size: 16 residues. Trimming took off 6 bases at V and 7 bases at J, with 24 bases between the two ends. Measured with immunoSEQ multiplex PCR; TCRdb has only the in-frame clones, and not every one. Here the sample spans about 48,000 clones, around 90% being singletons. Study outcomes and limitations: Both blood CD4+ and CD8+ T cells showed clonal growth by week 6 at 0.1 to 3.0 mg/kg.

The specimen comprised CD4+ or CD8+ T cells sorted from blood, sampled in a trial of the OX40 agonist ivuxolimab. This clonotype originated in an adult with an advanced solid tumor such as melanoma, head and neck, liver or kidney cancer. The chain uses TRBV27 and TRBJ2-5; a possible D gene is TRBD1 (5 bases). The CDR3 is CASSRQLDAYGGTQYF. CDR3 nucleotide sequence: TGTGCCAGCAGCCGACAGTTGGACGCCTACGGCGGGACCCAGTACTTC.